This T cell receptor (beta chain) was sequenced during a study of shared clonotypes between healthy human individuals (dated by TCRdb to the early 2020s). Regarding the complete study: A couple of women and three men aged 18 to 49 years were included in the cohort. For each donor, CD4 naive and CD4 memory were each run on three plates, CD8 naive on two plates, and CD8 memory on one plate. The study deeply sequenced blood TCR repertoires of roughly five healthy adults to estimate repertoire size and the extent of clonotype sharing between individuals. Libraries were prepared and TCR repertoires were sequenced by different laboratories using diverse techniques, in order to increase sequencing depth and limit assay-specific biases. Per donor, leukapheresis produced somewhere between about 0.94 and 9.5 billion PBMCs.

Concerning this clone itself: Its antigen remains unidentified. Base qualities are not recorded, but no much larger clone differs from it by a single base.

The donors were healthy, HIV-negative adults who had no recently reported acute infections or vaccinations. All donors were Caucasian adults living in Nashville, Tennessee, USA. CD4+ T cells were enriched through magnetic negative selection, after which naive cells were positively selected on CD45RA and the remaining negative fraction served as the memory subset. After blood collection by leukapheresis, PBMCs were isolated using Ficoll-Histopaque density gradient centrifugation and then cryopreserved in the vapor phase of liquid nitrogen. Purity and quantity of every magnetically sorted T cell population were checked by analytical flow cytometry. Each sorted fraction had its genomic DNA isolated and then quantified by UV absorbance on a Nanodrop 2000c. Results and caveats for the whole study, not just this receptor: The small number of donors limited the genetic and exposure-history diversity represented. Compared with non-shared clonotypes, clonotypes shared by all four sorted-subset donors had higher generation probabilities. Even with the large sequencing depth, rarefaction of the sorted-subset datasets indicated that sequencing was incomplete. Naive subsets generally had larger estimated clonotype richness than memory subsets did. When a handful of donors were compared, the shared fraction of clonotypes was around 5% for naive CD4, 3% to 4% for naive CD8, more than 2% for memory CD4, and under 0.5% for memory CD8. Pairwise subsampling led to the expectation that sequencing depth would affect the degree of clonotype sharing among donors. Only blood was sampled, and tissue TCR repertoires likely differ from those in blood.

Using the deep immunoSEQ assay, multiplex PCR amplified TCR CDR3 regions from genomic DNA. Genomic DNA extracted from each cell subset was distributed evenly over all wells of several immunoSEQ 96-well plates, and each plate served as one replicate. For sorted subsets, each replicate PCR was loaded with 200 ng genomic DNA, equivalent to some 27,000 T cell genomes. Purified libraries were quantified with a Qubit 3.0 fluorometer, sized on a Bioanalyzer 2100, and re-quantified with the KAPA Library Quantification kit. Every immunoSEQ 96-well plate was sequenced on a separate single-read 150-cycle Illumina NextSeq 550 flow cell. The paper's processing steps were these. Because only junctional sequences without quality scores were contained in the immunoSEQ output, filtering matching that applied to full-length reads could not be performed. Sequences were annotated with PyIR, a Python wrapper for IgBLAST v1.9, and V/J genes and CDR3 were assigned using IMGT germline references. Reads were removed for weak V/J assignments (E-value above 1e-6), missing CDR3, stop codons, out-of-frame junctions, or ambiguous translated residues. A V3J clonotype was defined by an identical inferred V gene, J gene, and CDR3 amino acid sequence. The percentage overlap between two repertoires was calculated by dividing the number of shared unique clonotypes by the size of the smaller repertoire. Repertoire richness was assessed with RTK rarefaction, the Chao1 estimator, and Recon v2.1 estimates of unobserved clonotypes. Generation probabilities for all TCRbeta clonotypes obtained by the gDNA method from a handful of donors were computed using OLGA. In TCRdb, the immuneACCESS table is reduced to in-frame sequences with V and J assigned. These tables do not hold every clone; where another copy was compared, an unresolved V gene accounts for under half, and the others remain unexplained. D and trimming come from the DNA, and the V and J calls and clone size come from that table. Present in this sample are millions of clones, 93% of which were seen just once. 0.35% to 0.5% of the sample belongs to the ten largest clones.

The CDR3 covers 16 residues, taking in both the cysteine and the phenylalanine. Only CDR3 DNA remains: 48 bases, in frame from the first base. The germline V end is reduced by 3 bases and the J end by 4 bases; junction bases left unmatched: 7. As encoded in the germline V gene, CDR1 is MNHNS while CDR2 is SASEGT. The sequence was obtained from a young man in good health. Some clones in this sample may be carry-over from other donors' samples. Sequenced: naive CD4+ T cells from PBMCs. What this sample's cell subset or site label stands for: CD45RA+ positively selected. The rearranged chain carries TRBV6-1 and TRBJ2-3; 10 bases in between match TRBD2. Here the CDR3 is given as CASSEELAGKPDTQYF. The nucleotide sequence is TGTGCCAGCAGTGAGGAACTAGCGGGGAAGCCAGATACGCAGTATTTT.